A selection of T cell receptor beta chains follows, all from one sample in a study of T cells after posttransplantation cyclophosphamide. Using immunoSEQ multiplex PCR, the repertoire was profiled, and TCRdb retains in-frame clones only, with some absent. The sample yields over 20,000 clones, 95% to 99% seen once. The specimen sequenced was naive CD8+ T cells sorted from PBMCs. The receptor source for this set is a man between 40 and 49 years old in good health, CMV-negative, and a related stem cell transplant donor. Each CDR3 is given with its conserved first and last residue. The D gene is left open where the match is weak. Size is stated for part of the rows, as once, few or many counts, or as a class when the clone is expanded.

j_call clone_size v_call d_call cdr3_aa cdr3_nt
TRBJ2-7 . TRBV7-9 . CASSSRLSEAYEQYF TGTGCCAGCAGCTCCCGCCTGAGCGAAGCCTACGAGCAGTACTTC
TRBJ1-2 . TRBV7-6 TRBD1 CASSSQPRDSHGYTF TGTGCCAGCAGCTCCCAGCCCCGGGACAGTCATGGCTACACCTTC
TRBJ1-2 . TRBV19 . CASRGQAPFSGYTF TGTGCCAGTAGAGGACAAGCCCCATTTTCTGGCTACACCTTC
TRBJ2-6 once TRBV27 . CASCLGTGANVLTF TGTGCCAGCTGTTTGGGCACTGGGGCCAACGTCCTGACTTTC
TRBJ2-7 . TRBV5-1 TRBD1 CASSPGQGFYEQYF TGCGCCAGCAGCCCGGGACAGGGTTTCTACGAGCAGTACTTC
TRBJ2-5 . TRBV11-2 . CASSFGGTWETQYF TGTGCCAGCAGCTTTGGGGGGACCTGGGAGACCCAGTACTTC
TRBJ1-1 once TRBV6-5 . CASSYQNTEAFF TGTGCCAGCAGTTACCAGAACACTGAAGCTTTCTTT
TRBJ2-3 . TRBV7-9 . CASSYPGHPGTDTQYF TGTGCCAGCAGCTACCCGGGACACCCTGGCACAGATACGCAGTATTTT
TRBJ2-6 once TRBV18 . CASSPGQRNSGANVLTF TGTGCCAGCTCACCCGGACAGCGCAACTCTGGGGCCAACGTCCTGACTTTC
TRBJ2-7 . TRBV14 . CASSQDAGPSYEQYF TGTGCCAGCAGCCAAGATGCGGGGCCATCCTACGAGCAGTACTTC
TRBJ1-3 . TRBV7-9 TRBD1 CASSLVPGGNTGNTIYF TGTGCCAGCAGCTTAGTTCCAGGGGGCAATACTGGAAACACCATATATTTT
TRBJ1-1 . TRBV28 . CASSLRRDTEAFF TGTGCCAGCAGTTTACGTCGGGACACTGAAGCTTTCTTT
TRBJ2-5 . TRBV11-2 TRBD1 CASSGRDRGYTKETQYF TGTGCCAGCAGCGGGAGGGACAGGGGATATACCAAAGAGACCCAGTACTTC
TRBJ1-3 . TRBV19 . CASTPSAGGSGNTIYF TGTGCCAGTACTCCCAGCGCGGGGGGCTCTGGAAACACCATATATTTT